The rows below give T cell receptor beta chains drawn from one sample of a study of blood T cell repertoires in COVID-19. Profiled with immunoSEQ multiplex PCR; TCRdb holds only in-frame clones, not every one. The table has tens of thousands of clones, over 60% seen once. Specimen: peripheral blood. Receptor source: a human donor in a cohort sampled during active COVID-19. Both conserved end residues are part of each CDR3. Fields, in order: CDR3 length, D gene, J gene, V gene, clone size, CDR3 DNA, CDR3 protein. The D gene is left open where the match is weak. Not every row has a clone size; where given, it reads once, few, many or a size class.

CDR3 length: 13; D gene: TRBD2; J gene: TRBJ2-5; V gene: TRBV28; clone size: NA; CDR3 DNA: TGTGCCAGCAGTTCGGGGGGACAAGAGACCCAGTACTTC; CDR3 protein: CASSSGGQETQYF
CDR3 length: 14; D gene: NA; J gene: TRBJ2-7; V gene: TRBV28; clone size: NA; CDR3 DNA: TGTGCCAGCAGTTTAACGGGAGTTGTCTACGAGCAGTACTTC; CDR3 protein: CASSLTGVVYEQYF
CDR3 length: 13; D gene: NA; J gene: TRBJ2-7; V gene: TRBV28; clone size: NA; CDR3 DNA: TGTGCCAGCAGTTTACAGGTTGCCTACGAGCAGTACTTC; CDR3 protein: CASSLQVAYEQYF
CDR3 length: 17; D gene: TRBD2; J gene: TRBJ2-3; V gene: TRBV11-3; clone size: NA; CDR3 DNA: TGTGCCAGCAGCTTAGGCCTAGCGGGAGTTTCAGGAGATACGCAGTATTTT; CDR3 protein: CASSLGLAGVSGDTQYF
CDR3 length: 16; D gene: NA; J gene: TRBJ1-3; V gene: TRBV28; clone size: NA; CDR3 DNA: TGTGCCAGCAGTTTAACCGGGGAAGGCTCTGGAAACACCATATATTTT; CDR3 protein: CASSLTGEGSGNTIYF
CDR3 length: 16; D gene: TRBD2; J gene: TRBJ2-7; V gene: TRBV11-2; clone size: NA; CDR3 DNA: TGTGCCAGCAGCTTTCTTCTAGCGGGAGTTCCCTACGAGCAGTACTTC; CDR3 protein: CASSFLLAGVPYEQYF
CDR3 length: 14; D gene: NA; J gene: TRBJ2-3; V gene: TRBV6-6; clone size: once; CDR3 DNA: TGTGCCAGCAGTCCTATTGTGGGCACAGATACGCAGTATTTT; CDR3 protein: CASSPIVGTDTQYF
CDR3 length: 19; D gene: TRBD2; J gene: TRBJ2-3; V gene: TRBV6-4; clone size: NA; CDR3 DNA: TGTGCCAGCACCCACAACGAAGGTAGCGGGAGCTCTAGCACAGATACGCAGTATTTT; CDR3 protein: CASTHNEGSGSSSTDTQYF
CDR3 length: 14; D gene: NA; J gene: TRBJ2-7; V gene: TRBV18; clone size: few; CDR3 DNA: TGTGCCAGCTCAACAGGAGGGATCCCCTACGAGCAGTACTTC; CDR3 protein: CASSTGGIPYEQYF
CDR3 length: 21; D gene: TRBD1; J gene: TRBJ1-6; V gene: TRBV28; clone size: NA; CDR3 DNA: TGTGCCAGCAGCTACACGCCGGGACAGGGGCCTTTGAGCTCCTATAATTCACCCCTCCACTTT; CDR3 protein: CASSYTPGQGPLSSYNSPLHF
CDR3 length: 14; D gene: NA; J gene: TRBJ1-2; V gene: TRBV5-4; clone size: once; CDR3 DNA: TGTGCCAGCAGCCCGGGGGGGTCTAACTATGGCTACACCTTC; CDR3 protein: CASSPGGSNYGYTF
CDR3 length: 15; D gene: NA; J gene: TRBJ2-1; V gene: TRBV9; clone size: NA; CDR3 DNA: TGTGCCAGCAGCGCAAGCGTGAGCTCCTACAATGAGCAGTTCTTC; CDR3 protein: CASSASVSSYNEQFF
CDR3 length: 14; D gene: NA; J gene: TRBJ1-6; V gene: TRBV4-3; clone size: once; CDR3 DNA: TGCGCCAGCAGCCAAGACCACTCTAATTCACCCCTCCACTTT; CDR3 protein: CASSQDHSNSPLHF
CDR3 length: 13; D gene: TRBD1; J gene: TRBJ1-4; V gene: TRBV10-3; clone size: NA; CDR3 DNA: TGTGCCACCCAGGACAGGGGTTATGAAAAACTGTTTTTT; CDR3 protein: CATQDRGYEKLFF
CDR3 length: 14; D gene: NA; J gene: TRBJ1-5; V gene: TRBV24-1; clone size: NA; CDR3 DNA: NA; CDR3 protein: CATSVPGSNQPQHF
CDR3 length: 15; D gene: NA; J gene: TRBJ1-4; V gene: TRBV27; clone size: NA; CDR3 DNA: TGTGCCAGCAGAAGAGGGGAGGTCCCTAATGAAAAACTGTTTTTT; CDR3 protein: CASRRGEVPNEKLFF
CDR3 length: 12; D gene: NA; J gene: TRBJ2-7; V gene: TRBV28; clone size: once; CDR3 DNA: TGTGCCAGCAGTTTAGGGAGGTACGAGCAGTACTTC; CDR3 protein: CASSLGRYEQYF
CDR3 length: 17; D gene: TRBD1; J gene: TRBJ2-2; V gene: TRBV6-2/TRBV6-3; clone size: NA; CDR3 DNA: TGTGCCAGCAGTTACTCGATAGGGACAGGGGAAAACGGGGAGCTGTTTTTT; CDR3 protein: CASSYSIGTGENGELFF
CDR3 length: 16; D gene: TRBD2; J gene: TRBJ2-1; V gene: TRBV9; clone size: NA; CDR3 DNA: TGTGCCAGCAGCGTAGCTAGCGGGGGGGTAAACAATGAGCAGTTCTTC; CDR3 protein: CASSVASGGVNNEQFF
CDR3 length: 14; D gene: TRBD1; J gene: TRBJ2-2; V gene: TRBV14; clone size: NA; CDR3 DNA: TGTGCCAGCAGCCGAGACAGGGGCACCGGGGAGCTGTTTTTT; CDR3 protein: CASSRDRGTGELFF
CDR3 length: 14; D gene: TRBD2; J gene: TRBJ2-5; V gene: TRBV5-6; clone size: few; CDR3 DNA: TGTGCCAGCAGCCCCGGGGGGAACCAAGAGACCCAGTACTTC; CDR3 protein: CASSPGGNQETQYF
CDR3 length: 14; D gene: NA; J gene: TRBJ1-4; V gene: TRBV30; clone size: NA; CDR3 DNA: TGTGCCTGGAGCGGGAGGGGGTCAAATGAAAAACTGTTTTTT; CDR3 protein: CAWSGRGSNEKLFF
CDR3 length: 13; D gene: NA; J gene: TRBJ1-6; V gene: TRBV7-2; clone size: NA; CDR3 DNA: TGTGCCAGCAGCTCCAGCAGGGATTCACCCCTCCACTTT; CDR3 protein: CASSSSRDSPLHF
CDR3 length: 13; D gene: TRBD2; J gene: TRBJ2-3; V gene: TRBV3-1/TRBV3-2; clone size: few; CDR3 DNA: TGTGCCAGCAGCCAAAAGCTAGCGGGAGGGCGGTATTTT; CDR3 protein: CASSQKLAGGRYF
CDR3 length: 19; D gene: TRBD2; J gene: TRBJ2-1; V gene: TRBV7-3; clone size: many; CDR3 DNA: TGTGCCAGCAGCATTACTGGACTAGCGGGAGGACGCTCCTACAATGAGCAGTTCTTC; CDR3 protein: CASSITGLAGGRSYNEQFF
CDR3 length: 11; D gene: NA; J gene: TRBJ1-1; V gene: TRBV6-5; clone size: NA; CDR3 DNA: TGTGCCAGCAGTTTGGGGGGTGAAGCTTTCTTT; CDR3 protein: CASSLGGEAFF